The 14 T cell receptor beta chains below were found in one sample sequenced in a study of T cells in Graves' hyperthyroidism and ophthalmopathy. Researchers amplified the TCR beta CDR3 regions from RNA transcripts. First-round RT-PCR targeting the TCR CDR3 was performed with the HTBI primer set. Via MiXCR, TCRdb re-called the multiplex PCR reads, giving one row per CDR3 protein. The sample holds fewer than 900,000 distinct CDR3 sequences, approximately 19% seen once. The specimen sequenced was blood. The origin of the receptors is a woman aged 45-59 years with Graves' hyperthyroidism that later progressed to Graves' ophthalmopathy.

The chain uses TRBV10-3 and TRBJ2-2, with D possibly TRBD2 on 5 matching bases. Between the trimmed V and J ends, which lost 10 bases and 0 bases, there was a span of 18 bases. The CDR3 consists of 16 residues. Looked up from germline, CDR1 is ENHRY and CDR2 is SYGVKD. Here the CDR3 DNA reads TGTGCCACCTTAGCGCCCCCGCCTTCGAACACCGGGGAGCTGTTTTTT. Its translation: CATLAPPPSNTGELFF.

This clonotype came up many times. The chain links TRBV20-1 to TRBJ2-3; D possibly matches TRBD1 or TRBD2 (5 bases each). The CDR3 totals 14 residues. Trimming shortened V by 3 bases and J by 1 base, and 11 bases separated the two germline ends. CDR1 is DFQATT, CDR2 SNEGSKA, per germline (reference sequence). The CDR3: CSARGVIGTDTQYF. CDR3 DNA: TGCAGTGCTAGGGGGGTTATTGGCACAGATACGCAGTATTTT.

This clonotype turned up a few times. This rearrangement joins TRBV10-1 to TRBJ2-7; D unresolved. The CDR3 length is 14 residues. Trimming cost V 0 bases and J 5 bases, with 11 bases left between them. Germline CDR1 WNHNN, CDR2 SYGVQD (reference sequence). CDR3 nucleotide sequence: TGCGCCAGCAGTGAGTCGAAGAATGTCCACGAGCAGTACTTC. Translating gives CASSESKNVHEQYF.

In its sample, this clonotype was seen a few times. The genes are TRBV12-3 or TRBV12-4 and TRBJ2-3, with 10 positions matching TRBD2. This CDR3 contains 15 residues. Trimming cost V 6 bases and J 3 bases; bases outside gene matches: 6. Here the CDR3 DNA reads TGTGCCAGCAGCCCCCAGCGGGGGGGGACAGATACGCAGTATTTT. Translated, it gives CASSPQRGGTDTQYF.

The table lists this clonotype with many counts. The chain combines TRBV3-1 with TRBJ2-4, with 8 nucleotides matching TRBD2. V shed 4 bases and J 1 base; nucleotides not matched to a gene: 6. The V gene's germline CDR1 is LGHDT and CDR2 YNNKEL (reference sequence). This CDR3 comprises 16 residues. CDR3 protein: CASSPFGGGAKNIQYF. The CDR3 bases are TGTGCCAGCAGCCCCTTTGGCGGGGGGGCCAAAAACATTCAGTACTTC.

This clonotype occurred a few times. This chain joins TRBV7-3 and TRBJ2-2; maybe TRBD2 (6 bases). V lost 4 bases and J lost 2, with 11 bases in between. Germline V CDR1 and CDR2: SGHTA, FQGTGA. This CDR3 is built from 15 residues. The DNA for the CDR3 is TGTGCCAGCAGCTCGACCGGGAGTAACACCGGGGAGCTGTTTTTT. Translating gives CASSSTGSNTGELFF.

Ten or more counts support this clonotype. The rearrangement links TRBV18 to TRBJ1-5; possibly TRBD1 for D (5 bases). The CDR3 has 14 amino acids. The V end lost 3 bases, the J end lost 2 bases, and 8 bases lay between the germline ends. CDR1 is KGHSH and CDR2 is LQKENI in the germline V gene. In nucleotides, the CDR3 is TGTGCCAGCTCACCCGGGGGAGGCAATCAGCCCCAGCATTTT. It codes for CASSPGGGNQPQHF.

DNA of the CDR3: TGTGCCAGCATCAACCCTGAGGTTTCGGGTCGTGATGGCTACACCTTC. This gives the protein CASINPEVSGRDGYTF. The chain combines TRBV28 with TRBJ1-2; D not resolved. Germline V CDR1 and CDR2: MDHEN, SYDVKM. The CDR3 has 16 residues. V gave up 7 bases and J gave up 6 bases, with 24 bases separating them.

This clonotype came up once. The chain employs TRBV12-3 or TRBV12-4 and TRBJ1-6, with 9 bases lining up with TRBD1. This CDR3 has 13 amino acids. V gave up 4 bases and J gave up 10 bases; unmatched junction bases: 2. The CDR3 DNA is TGTGCCAGCAGTTCGGACAGGGGATCACCCCTCCACTTT. Its translation: CASSSDRGSPLHF.

With respect to this clonotype: Because it lacks the conserved phenylalanine or tryptophan at the end, this CDR3 is likely a read error. The V gene is TRBV9, the J gene TRBJ1-6, with D unclear. Trimming stripped 0 bases from V and 7 bases from J, with 5 bases between. The CDR3 has 13 residues. The V gene's germline CDR1 is SGDLS and CDR2 YYNGEE. CDR3: CASSVEKNSPLHL. In DNA form, the CDR3 reads TGTGCCAGCAGCGTAGAGAAGAATTCACCCCTCCACCTT.

The CDR3 DNA is TGTGCCAGTAGTACTCCCGGGGGGGCCGCATACAATGAGCAGTTCTTC. Protein sequence: CASSTPGGAAYNEQFF. The chain is built from TRBV19 and TRBJ2-1; 8 bases map to TRBD2. CDR3 length: 16 amino acids. Looked up from germline, CDR1 is LNHDA and CDR2 is SQIVND (reference sequence). Losses at the gene ends were 4 bases for V and 4 bases for J; bases not matched to a gene: 9.

The genes are TRBV4-2 and TRBJ2-7; 13 bases match TRBD2. CDR1 is LGHNA and CDR2 is YNFKEQ in the germline V gene. V trimming: 0 bases; J trimming: 6 bases; junction bases outside the gene matches: 8. The CDR3 is made up of 17 amino acids. The CDR3 sequence: CASSQDVGLAGFGEQYF. The DNA of the CDR3 is TGTGCCAGCAGCCAAGATGTGGGACTAGCGGGGTTTGGCGAGCAGTACTTC.

The V gene is TRBV6-1, the J gene TRBJ1-6; D is unclear. The germline V and J ends were trimmed by 2 bases and 0 bases, with 11 bases remaining between them. The CDR3 sequence is 17 residues long. Per germline, CDR1 MNHNS and CDR2 SASEGT. Here the CDR3 reads CASSELVGSSYNSPLHF. In DNA, the CDR3 is TGTGCCAGCAGTGAACTAGTAGGGAGCTCCTATAATTCACCCCTCCACTTT.

This clonotype appeared many times. V and J are TRBV20-1 and TRBJ2-5, with D tentatively TRBD1 or TRBD2 (5 bases each). This CDR3 region has 13 residues. Trimming cost V 5 bases and J 7 bases, with 17 bases left between them. The germline CDR1 and CDR2 sequences are DFQATT and SNEGSKA (reference sequence). CDR3 DNA: TGCAGTGCTGCTGCCTTAGGGACGGTGACCCAGTACTTC. Translation gives CSAAALGTVTQYF.